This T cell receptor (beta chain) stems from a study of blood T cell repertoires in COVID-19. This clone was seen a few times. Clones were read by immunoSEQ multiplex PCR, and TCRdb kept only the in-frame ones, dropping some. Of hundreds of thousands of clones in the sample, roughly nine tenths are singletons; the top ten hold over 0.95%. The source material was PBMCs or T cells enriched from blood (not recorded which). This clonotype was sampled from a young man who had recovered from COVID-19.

The CDR3 here is CASSFPGVRAQYF. DNA for the CDR3: TGTGCCAGCAGCTTCCCCGGAGTCAGGGCGCAGTATTTT. V usage is TRBV11-2 and J usage is TRBJ2-3, with D possibly matching TRBD1 (5 bases). Looked up from germline, CDR1 is SGHAT and CDR2 is FQNNGV. The V end lost 3 bases, the J end lost 10 bases, and 14 bases lay between the germline ends. The CDR3 loop spans 13 amino acids.